The sample holds a few counts of the clone carrying this T cell receptor (beta chain). This specimen comes from a study of blood T cell repertoires in COVID-19. Study-wide background: The United States, Italy and Spain provided the acute and convalescent COVID-19 samples. Sources were T cells, B-cell-depleted T cells, or PBMCs; the material itself was cDNA or gDNA.

J was trimmed by 7 bases and V by 4 bases; bases with no gene match: 7. This CDR3 is built from 14 residues. CDR1 SGHRS and CDR2 YFSETQ come from the germline V gene. Original analysis: Estimates of nucleated cell counts were drawn from the amplification of reference gene primers. Assay: immunoSEQ multiplex PCR; the TCRdb copy retains only in-frame clones and omits some. Clone size and the V and J calls come from that table; the DNA yielded D and trimming. Altogether roughly 110,000 clones are present, about 84% being singletons, with the ten largest covering 14%. Sample: peripheral blood. This chain uses TRBV5-1 with TRBJ1-5, with 8 bases lining up with TRBD1. The clonotype was recovered from a woman aged 60 to 75 with acute or convalescent COVID-19. The CDR3 region has the DNA TGCGCCAGCAGCGAAGGACAGGGTCAGCAGCCCCAGCATTTT. Translation: CASSEGQGQQPQHF. The whole variable domain, remainder taken from reference TRBV5-1 and TRBJ1-5, is KAGVTQTPRYLIKTRGQQVTLSCSPISGHRSVSWYQQTPGQGLQFLFEYFSETQRNKGNFPGRFSGRQFSNSRSEMNVSTLELGDSALYLCASSEGQGQQPQHFGDGTRLSIL.